This T cell receptor (beta chain) stems from a study of blood T cell repertoires in COVID-19. Study as a whole: T cells, B-cell-depleted T cells, or PBMCs supplied cDNA or gDNA.

Cohort allocation depended upon clinical history that participants reported. The CDR3 totals 15 residues. Between the trimmed V and J ends, which lost 3 bases and 4 bases, there was a span of 14 bases. CDR1 and CDR2 from the germline V gene are SGHRS and YFSETQ. TCRdb's copy holds only in-frame clones and misses some; the assay was immunoSEQ multiplex PCR. The sample lists approximately 380,000 clones, approximately 90% seen once, with more than 0.85% in the top ten. The sequence derives from a woman aged 40 to 50 who had been exposed to COVID-19. V and J are TRBV5-1 and TRBJ2-1; possibly TRBD1 for D (5 bases). Sequencing was carried out using PBMCs or T cells enriched from blood (not recorded which). The CDR3: CASSSRDSPYNEQFF. The CDR3, as DNA: TGCGCCAGCAGCTCCAGGGATTCCCCTTACAATGAGCAGTTCTTC.